Listed here is a single T cell receptor (beta chain). Per the authors' pipeline: Estimated nucleated cell counts came from reference gene primer amplification. Here immunoSEQ multiplex PCR was the method, and the copy in TCRdb shows in-frame clones only, minus some. V, J and clone size are taken as reported in that table, and D and trimming were inferred from the DNA itself. This sample has 200,000 or so clones, with around four fifths found just once. These data come from a study of blood T cell repertoires in COVID-19. Whole-study context: Samples representing acute and convalescent COVID-19 were sourced from the United States, Italy and Spain.

There are 14 residues in the CDR3. Germline trimming cut 0 bases from V and 10 bases from J; bases unmatched to any gene: 6. The V gene's germline CDR1 is SGHKS and CDR2 YYEKEE (reference sequence). The sample consisted of PBMCs or T cells enriched from blood (not recorded which). The chain is built from TRBV5-5 and TRBJ1-1; TRBD1 agrees at 10 bases. The origin of this receptor is a woman aged 45-65 years who had been exposed to COVID-19. This CDR3 is CASSLEGQGFVAFF. The CDR3 nucleotides read TGTGCCAGCAGCTTGGAGGGACAGGGGTTTGTAGCTTTCTTT.